Below, one TCR beta chain is given with its context. The specificity of this receptor is unknown. No much larger clonotype is one base removed from it; base qualities were not supplied. The data are from a study of blood T cell repertoires in COVID-19 (dated by TCRdb to between 2020 and 2021). Describing the broader study: Samples covering the acute and convalescent phases of COVID-19 were provided by collaborators in the United States, Italy and Spain. Where available, HLA class I and class II types were obtained from metadata supplied by the sample provider rather than from assay-based typing. The dataset comprised deeply sampled blood TCRbeta repertoires from subjects exposed to, actively infected with, or recovered from COVID-19. The prospective study material was composed of cDNA or gDNA derived from T cells, B-cell-depleted T cells, or PBMCs. The sample metadata nearly always contained a de-identified subject ID, COVID-19 status, age in years and sex. The repertoires were made available in a free public database intended to serve as a resource for research on the immune response to SARS-CoV-2. Samples were obtained from the ongoing ImmuneRACE study (first 160 participants) and from 1,254 subjects provided by 6 global collaborators.

In the prospective study, participants were roughly 18 to 90 years old, resided in around 25 geographic areas of the United States, and were enrolled through a virtual design. Cohort assignment in the prospective study relied on participant-reported clinical history from a screening survey and a study questionnaire. For ImmuneRACE Cohort 3, a participant was defined as recovered based on two consecutive negative NP/OP PCR tests, clearance by a healthcare professional, or resolution of symptoms. In the prospective study, whole blood, serum and a nasopharyngeal or oropharyngeal swab were collected from each participant by mobile phlebotomists. Over a roughly 2-month period, participants in the prospective study had the option of providing additional blood draws and questionnaires. Before DNA extraction, prospective study blood samples were shipped either frozen or at room temperature. The study at large found these results: The amount of clinical and demographic metadata varied by source and participant and was provided uncurated.

TCRbeta CDR3 regions were amplified from genomic DNA using the immunoSEQ Assay, a bias-controlled multiplex PCR. In the authors' own workflow: Within the assay, amplification of reference gene primers was used to estimate how many nucleated cells each sample contained. To quantify the absolute abundance of each unique TCRbeta CDR3 rearrangement, sequence reads were collapsed and filtered. For each sample, productive Simpson clonality was calculated as the square root of Simpson's diversity index across productive rearrangements. Not all clones reach the TCRdb copy of this immuneACCESS table, which keeps in-frame sequences only. Checked studies attribute under half of the gap to unresolved V genes and leave the rest unexplained. The V and J calls and clone size were taken over from that table, and D and trimming were inferred from the DNA. The sample table contains about 200,000 clones; only one count was recorded for 87% of them. The ten largest clones represent around 2% of the sample.

Based on the germline V gene (reference sequence), the CDR1 and CDR2 sequences are LNHDA and SQIVND. V was cut back by 5 bases and J by 8 bases, leaving a gap of 24 bases between them. CDR3 length: 17 amino acids, cysteine to phenylalanine. The DNA shown is the 51-base CDR3, in frame from base 1. The source is a woman in her twenties or thirties who had recovered from COVID-19. The specimen sequenced was PBMCs or T cells enriched from blood (not recorded which). The rearranged segments are TRBV19 and TRBJ2-2; the D region possibly corresponds to TRBD1 (6 bases align). The CDR3 region reads CASSPRKSAGVGGELFF. The sequenced DNA: TGTGCCAGTAGTCCCAGGAAGTCCGCAGGGGTTGGGGGGGAGCTGTTTTTT. The reference TRBV19 and TRBJ2-2 proteins fill in what lies around the CDR3, so the full variable domain reads DGGITQSPKYLFRKEGQNVTLSCEQNLNHDAMYWYRQDPGQGLRLIYYSQIVNDFQKGDIAEGYSVSREKKESFPLTVTSAQKNPTAFYLCASSPRKSAGVGGELFFGEGSRLTVL.